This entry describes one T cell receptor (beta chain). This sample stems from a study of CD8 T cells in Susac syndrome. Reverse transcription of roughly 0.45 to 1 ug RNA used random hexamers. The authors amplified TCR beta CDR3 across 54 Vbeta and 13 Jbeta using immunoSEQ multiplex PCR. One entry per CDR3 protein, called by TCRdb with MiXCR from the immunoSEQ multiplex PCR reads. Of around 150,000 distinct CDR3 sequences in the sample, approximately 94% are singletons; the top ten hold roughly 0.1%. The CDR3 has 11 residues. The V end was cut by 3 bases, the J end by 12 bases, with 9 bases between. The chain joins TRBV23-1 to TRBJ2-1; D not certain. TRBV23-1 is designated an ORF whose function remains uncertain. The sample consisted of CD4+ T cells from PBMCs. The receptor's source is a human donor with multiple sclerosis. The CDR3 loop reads CASSHYVRQFF. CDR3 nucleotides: TGCGCCAGCAGTCATTACGTTAGGCAGTTCTTC.